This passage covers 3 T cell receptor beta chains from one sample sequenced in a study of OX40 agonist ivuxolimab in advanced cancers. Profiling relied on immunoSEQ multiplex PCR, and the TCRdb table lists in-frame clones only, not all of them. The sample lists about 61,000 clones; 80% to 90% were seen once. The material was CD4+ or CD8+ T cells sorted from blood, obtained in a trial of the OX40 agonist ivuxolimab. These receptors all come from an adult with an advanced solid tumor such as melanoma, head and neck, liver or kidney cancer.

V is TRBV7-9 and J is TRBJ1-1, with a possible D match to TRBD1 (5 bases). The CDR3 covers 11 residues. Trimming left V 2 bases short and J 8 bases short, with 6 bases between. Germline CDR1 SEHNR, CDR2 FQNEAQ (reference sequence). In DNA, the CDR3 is TGTGCCAGCAGCTTAAGGGGAGAAGCTTTCTTT. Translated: CASSLRGEAFF.

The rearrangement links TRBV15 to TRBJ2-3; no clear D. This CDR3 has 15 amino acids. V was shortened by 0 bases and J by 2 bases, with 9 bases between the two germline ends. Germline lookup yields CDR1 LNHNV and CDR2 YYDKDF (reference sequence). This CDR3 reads CATSRDPGYTDTQYF. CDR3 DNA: TGTGCCACCAGCAGAGATCCAGGATACACAGATACGCAGTATTTT.

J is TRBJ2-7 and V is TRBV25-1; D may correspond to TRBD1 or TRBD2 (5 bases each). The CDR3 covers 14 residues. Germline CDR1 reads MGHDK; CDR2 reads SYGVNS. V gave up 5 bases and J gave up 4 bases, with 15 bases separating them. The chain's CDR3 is CASSSPEGIYEQYF. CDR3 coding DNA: TGTGCCAGCAGTTCACCCGAGGGGATATACGAGCAGTACTTC.